A single T cell receptor (beta chain) is shown here with its context. The antigen it binds to is not known. Per-nucleotide qualities are absent, and no much larger clonotype sits a single base away. Healthy HIV-negative adults with no recently reported acute infections or vaccinations were included as donors. All donors were Caucasian adults living in Nashville, Tennessee, USA. For unsorted samples, some 90 million PBMCs were counted, and genomic DNA was extracted using the QIAamp DNA Blood Mini kit. Blood was obtained by leukapheresis, after which PBMCs were separated by Ficoll-Histopaque density gradient centrifugation and cryopreserved in liquid nitrogen vapor phase. The germline V and J ends show losses of 4 bases and 8 bases respectively, and no gene match explains 9 bases of the junction. The CDR1 and CDR2 encoded by the germline V gene are SGDLS and YYNGEE. The CDR3 goes from the cysteine to the phenylalanine over 14 residues. Only the CDR3 region is kept as DNA, spanning 42 bases read in frame from base 1.

The data stem from a study of shared clonotypes between healthy human individuals (TCRdb year 2020). Study-level background: The cohort included a few men and a couple of women between 18 and 49 years of age. Blood TCR repertoires of five healthy adults were deeply sequenced to estimate repertoire size and the extent of clonotype sharing between individuals. To increase sequencing depth and limit assay-specific biases, TCR repertoire library preparation and sequencing were carried out by different laboratories using diverse techniques. Leukapheresis yielded between about 0.9 and 10 billion PBMCs per donor. What the study reported, not specific to this receptor: Pairwise subsampling indicated that sequencing depth was expected to affect the degree of clonotype sharing among donors. Sampling was restricted to blood, and TCR repertoires in tissues likely differ from the TCR repertoires found in blood. The genetic and exposure-history diversity represented was limited by the small number of donors.

Using the deep immunoSEQ assay, TCR CDR3 regions were amplified from genomic DNA by multiplex PCR. For each cell subset, the extracted genomic DNA was distributed evenly across all wells of several immunoSEQ 96-well plates, and each plate served as one replicate. Each replicate PCR for unsorted PBMC received approximately 300 ng genomic DNA, equal to 30,000 to 35,000 T cell genomes. Genomic DNA from unsorted PBMC was sequenced over ten immunoSEQ deep assay plates. The purified libraries were quantified using a Qubit 3.0 fluorometer, sized with a Bioanalyzer 2100, and then quantified again using the KAPA Library Quantification kit. Each immunoSEQ 96-well plate was sequenced on its own single-read 150-cycle Illumina NextSeq 550 flow cell. As for the original processing: Because the immunoSEQ output held only junctional sequences and lacked quality scores, the filtering could not match the filtering applied to full-length reads. To assign V/J genes and CDR3, sequences were annotated against IMGT germline references using PyIR, a Python wrapper for IgBLAST v1.9. Any read was removed if the V/J assignment was weak (E-value above 1e-6), the CDR3 was missing, or the read contained stop codons, out-of-frame junctions, or ambiguous translated residues. A V3J clonotype was defined by an identical inferred V gene, J gene, and CDR3 amino acid sequence. To compute the percentage overlap between repertoires, the number of shared unique clonotypes was divided by the size of the smaller repertoire. RTK rarefaction, the Chao1 estimator, and Recon v2.1 estimates of unobserved clonotypes were used to assess repertoire richness. The table comes from immuneACCESS by way of TCRdb, which keeps in-frame sequences with V and J called. Part of the clones is missing from these tables; in studies checked, under half for an unresolved V gene and the rest for unknown reasons. V and J calls and clone size follow that table, whereas D and trimming were derived from the DNA. Counted in this sample were hundreds of thousands of clones; around 79% of them appeared once. The top ten hold about 12% of the sample.

The V and J segments used are TRBV9 and TRBJ1-1; the central 9 bases match TRBD1. Sequencing was performed on PBMCs. The origin of this receptor is a middle-aged woman in good health. Some clones in this sample may be carry-over from other donors' samples. Here is the DNA: TGTGCCAGCAGCTCAACCCAGGGACAGGGAGAAGCTTTCTTT. This yields the protein CASSSTQGQGEAFF.